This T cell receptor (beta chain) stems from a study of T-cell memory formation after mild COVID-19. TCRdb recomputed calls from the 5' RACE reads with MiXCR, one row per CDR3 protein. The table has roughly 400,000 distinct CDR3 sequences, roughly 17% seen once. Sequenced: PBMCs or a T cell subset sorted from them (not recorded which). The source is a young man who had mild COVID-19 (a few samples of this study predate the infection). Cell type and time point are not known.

The CDR3 nucleotides are TGCAGCGTTCGTTTGGGAGGGACTGAAGCTTTCTTT. Its translation is CSVRLGGTEAFF. The chain is built from TRBV29-1 and TRBJ1-1, with D unresolved. Looked up from germline, CDR1 is SQVTM and CDR2 is ANQGSEA. The V end lost 5 bases, the J end lost 5 bases, and 12 bases lay between the germline ends. This CDR3 spans 12 amino acids.